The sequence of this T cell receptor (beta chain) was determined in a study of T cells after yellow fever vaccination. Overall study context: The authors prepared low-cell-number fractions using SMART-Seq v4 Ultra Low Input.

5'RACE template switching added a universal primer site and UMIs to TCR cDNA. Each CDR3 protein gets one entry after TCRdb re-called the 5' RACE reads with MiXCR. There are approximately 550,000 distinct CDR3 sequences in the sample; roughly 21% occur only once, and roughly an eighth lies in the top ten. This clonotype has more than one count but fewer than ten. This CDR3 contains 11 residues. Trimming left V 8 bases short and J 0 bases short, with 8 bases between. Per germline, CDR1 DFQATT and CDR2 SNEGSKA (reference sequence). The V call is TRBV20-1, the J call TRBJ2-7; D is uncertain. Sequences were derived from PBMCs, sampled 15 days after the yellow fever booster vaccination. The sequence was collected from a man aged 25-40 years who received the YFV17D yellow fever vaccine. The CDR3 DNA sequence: TGCAGTACAAAGAGCTCCTACGAGCAGTACTTC. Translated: CSTKSSYEQYF.